These 24 T cell receptor beta chains originate from one sample sequenced in a study of blood T cell repertoires in COVID-19. Measured with immunoSEQ multiplex PCR; TCRdb has only the in-frame clones, and not every one. In the table there are fewer than 350,000 clones, around nine tenths of which are singletons. The sample comprised peripheral blood. Receptor source: a man aged 35 to 55 with active or convalescent COVID-19.

V and J are TRBV30 and TRBJ1-4; 8 bases line up with TRBD1. Germline V gene data show CDR1 as GTSNPN and CDR2 as SVGIG (reference sequence). V gave up 8 bases and J gave up 6 bases; unmatched junction bases: 8. The CDR3 has 13 residues. This CDR3 is CAIDRGPYEKLFF. The CDR3 nucleotides read TGTGCCATAGACAGGGGTCCGTATGAAAAACTGTTTTTT. Filled out from reference TRBV30 and TRBJ1-4, the complete variable domain reads SQTIHQWPATLVQPVGSPLSLECTVEGTSNPNLYWYRQAAGRGLQLLFYSVGIGQISSEVPQNLSASRPQDRQFILSSKKLLLSDSGFYLCAIDRGPYEKLFFGSGTQLSVL.

This rearrangement joins TRBV6-1 to TRBJ2-3, with D possibly TRBD2 on 6 matching bases. This CDR3 is built from 15 residues. V was pared by 1 base and J by 8 bases, with 16 bases between. Germline V gene lookup returns CDR1 MNHNS and CDR2 SASEGT. CDR3: CASSEGRGPQGTQYF. DNA of the CDR3: TGTGCCAGCAGTGAAGGGCGGGGCCCCCAGGGTACGCAGTATTTT.

The chain joins TRBV5-5 to TRBJ1-2, with 7 bases lining up with TRBD1. V lost 4 bases to trimming and J lost 6 bases; unmatched junction nucleotides: 6. The CDR3 length is 13 residues. The germline gives CDR1 SGHKS, CDR2 YYEKEE (reference sequence). CDR3 sequence reads: CASSDGQVDGYTF. As DNA, the CDR3 is TGTGCCAGCAGCGACGGACAGGTTGATGGCTACACCTTC. Filled out from reference TRBV5-5 and TRBJ1-2, the complete variable domain reads DAGVTQSPTHLIKTRGQQVTLRCSPISGHKSVSWYQQVLGQGPQFIFQYYEKEERGRGNFPDRFSARQFPNYSSELNVNALLLGDSALYLCASSDGQVDGYTFGSGTRLTVV.

This rearrangement joins TRBV30 to TRBJ2-7; no reliable D call. Per germline, CDR1 GTSNPN and CDR2 SVGIG (reference sequence). The V gene lost 0 bases and the J gene lost 3 bases, with 12 bases spanning the gap. The length of the CDR3 is 14 residues. The CDR3 nucleotides read TGTGCCTGGAGTGTTGCTAGTCACGACTACGAGCAGTACTTC. Translating it yields CAWSVASHDYEQYF.

This clone was detected many times. V is TRBV24-1 and J is TRBJ1-6; tentative D call: TRBD1 (5 bases). The CDR3 is 12 residues long. With 12 bases removed from V and 8 bases from J, the gap between germline ends came to 13 bases. In germline, CDR1 is KGHDR, CDR2 SFDVKD. This CDR3 reads CAREGDYSPLHF. CDR3 bases: TGTGCCCGAGAAGGGGATTATTCACCCCTCCACTTT.

The CDR3 sequence: CASSLAGTDFGYTF. The CDR3 DNA sequence: TGCGCCAGCAGCTTGGCTGGGACAGATTTTGGCTACACCTTC. J is TRBJ1-2 and V is TRBV5-1, with 7 bases aligning to TRBD1. J gave up 7 bases and V 0 bases, and 6 bases lay outside the gene matches. Germline V gene lookup returns CDR1 SGHRS and CDR2 YFSETQ. The CDR3 length is 14 residues.

The gene calls are TRBV5-4 and TRBJ1-2; tentatively, D is TRBD1 (6 bases). V gave up 4 bases and J gave up 1 base, with 11 bases separating them. Germline-derived CDR1 and CDR2 are SGHNT and YYREEE (reference sequence). There are 14 residues in the CDR3. Written as DNA, the CDR3 is TGTGCCAGCAGCCTAACAGGGCTTAACTATGGCTACACCTTC. This sequence encodes CASSLTGLNYGYTF.

The gene calls are TRBV2 and TRBJ1-2; possibly TRBD1 for D (5 bases). The CDR3 extends over 14 amino acids. V dropped 1 base and J dropped 8 bases, with 14 bases sitting between them. Germline lookup yields CDR1 SNHLY and CDR2 FYNNEI. CDR3 sequence (DNA): TGTGCCAGCAGTGAAGTAAGGGCAGGGTCCGGCTACACCTTC. Amino acid sequence: CASSEVRAGSGYTF. Full variable domain (missing parts from reference TRBV2 and TRBJ1-2): EPEVTQTPSHQVTQMGQEVILRCVPISNHLYFYWYRQILGQKVEFLVSFYNNEISEKSEIFDDQFSVERPDGSNFTLKIRSTKLEDSAMYFCASSEVRAGSGYTFGSGTRLTVV.

This chain joins TRBV28 and TRBJ1-2; D ambiguous. Germline CDR1 reads MDHEN; CDR2 reads SYDVKM. The ends were cut back, 5 bases at V and 7 bases at J, with 17 bases in the middle. The CDR3 loop spans 14 amino acids. CDR3 residues: CASSLRVAASGYTF. CDR3 nucleotides: TGTGCCAGCAGTCTTCGGGTCGCGGCAAGTGGCTACACCTTC.

This clone was detected once. This rearrangement joins TRBV5-1 to TRBJ2-5, with 9 nucleotides matching TRBD1. This CDR3 spans 16 amino acids. After removal of 4 bases from V and 3 bases from J, the junction contained 10 bases not matched to a gene. Germline V CDR1 and CDR2: SGHRS, YFSETQ. The CDR3 DNA sequence: TGCGCCAGCAGCCCCGGTGGGACAGGGAGGGAAGAGACCCAGTACTTC. It translates to CASSPGGTGREETQYF.

This chain uses TRBV5-1 with TRBJ2-5, with no clear D. CDR1 is SGHRS, CDR2 YFSETQ, per germline. This CDR3 region has 14 residues. The ends were cut back, 0 bases at V and 5 bases at J, with 11 bases in the middle. CDR3 bases: TGCGCCAGCAGCTTGGGGAGCGAGAGGGAGACCCAGTACTTC. Translating it yields CASSLGSERETQYF.

The chain carries TRBV4-2 and TRBJ1-5; D unclear. The CDR3 loop spans 13 amino acids. Per the germline V gene, CDR1 is LGHNA and CDR2 is YNFKEQ. V lost 0 bases and J 7 bases, leaving 7 bases between the germline ends. The chain's CDR3 is CASSQEQSQPQHF. DNA of the CDR3: TGTGCCAGCAGCCAAGAACAGTCCCAGCCCCAGCATTTT.

The rearrangement joins TRBV7-8 to TRBJ2-1, with D possibly TRBD2 on 6 matching bases. The CDR3 has 15 residues. Germline assignment: CDR1 SGHVS and CDR2 FQNEAQ. V was shortened by 5 bases and J by 8 bases, with 19 bases between the two germline ends. Here the CDR3 DNA reads TGTGCCAGCAGCCACCCCGGGACTGTCTTCGATGAGCAGTTCTTC. This sequence encodes CASSHPGTVFDEQFF.

This chain joins TRBV5-4 and TRBJ2-1; 13 nucleotides agree with TRBD2. The CDR3 sequence is 15 residues long. Trimming at V came to 4 bases and at J to 9 bases, leaving 7 bases not matched to a gene. In germline, CDR1 is SGHNT, CDR2 YYREEE (reference sequence). As DNA, the CDR3 is TGTGCCAGCAGCCCTGGACTAGCGGGAGCAGGTGAGCAGTTCTTC. Protein: CASSPGLAGAGEQFF.

This chain connects TRBV15 to TRBJ1-3, with D unresolved. This CDR3 has 13 amino acids. Germline V lookup: CDR1 LNHNV, CDR2 YYDKDF (reference sequence). V shed 6 bases and J shed 7 bases, with 13 bases lying between them. The chain's CDR3 is CATSSGIGNTIYF. Written as DNA, the CDR3 is TGTGCCACCAGTTCCGGGATTGGGAACACCATATATTTT.

In DNA form, the CDR3 reads TGTGCCAGCGGGGGGGAATACGAGCAGTACTTC. It specifies CASGGEYEQYF. The J gene is TRBJ2-7, the V gene TRBV2; 7 positions match TRBD2. CDR3 size: 11 residues. Looked up from germline, CDR1 is SNHLY and CDR2 is FYNNEI. The junction had 2 bases not matched to a gene; V was cut back by 8 bases and J by 4 bases.

The chain links TRBV28 to TRBJ2-5; a weak D match, TRBD1 (5 bases). Deletions cut 6 bases from V and 4 bases from J, with 18 bases between. Germline assignment: CDR1 MDHEN and CDR2 SYDVKM. The CDR3 is 15 residues long. The CDR3 bases are TGTGCCAGCAGGTACGCCAGGGCCTTCGGAGAGACCCAGTACTTC. It specifies CASRYARAFGETQYF.

V usage is TRBV7-2 and J usage is TRBJ1-5; the D gene is possibly TRBD1 (6 bases). The V end was cut by 1 base, the J end by 2 bases, with 9 bases between. The CDR3 totals 15 residues. Germline V gene lookup returns CDR1 SGHTA and CDR2 FQGNSA. The chain's CDR3 is CASSLVGGGNQPQHF. The CDR3 nucleotides are TGTGCCAGCAGCTTAGTAGGGGGTGGCAATCAGCCCCAGCATTTT.

V and J are TRBV7-9 and TRBJ2-1; tentatively, D is TRBD2 (7 bases). V was trimmed by 5 bases and J by 9 bases, leaving 26 bases between them. The CDR3 sequence is 17 residues long. Germline V gene sequence: CDR1 SEHNR, CDR2 FQNEAQ (reference sequence). The DNA for the CDR3 is TGTGCCAGCAGCCTTAAAAGCCCTGGGGGGGCTATGAGTGAGCAGTTCTTC. Protein: CASSLKSPGGAMSEQFF.

CDR3 protein: CASSLPPPGSSYEQYF. The CDR3 coding sequence is TGTGCCAGCAGCTTACCCCCCCCGGGGAGCTCCTACGAGCAGTACTTC. The J gene is TRBJ2-7, the V gene TRBV7-3, with a tentative D call TRBD2 (5 bases). CDR3 length: 16 amino acids. Germline CDR1 is SGHTA and CDR2 is FQGTGA. The germline V and J ends were trimmed by 2 bases and 0 bases, with 14 bases remaining between them.

The genes are TRBV4-2 and TRBJ2-7, with D possibly matching TRBD2 (6 bases). This CDR3 is 16 amino acids long. V lost 1 base, J lost 6 bases, and 19 bases lay in between. Germline V gives CDR1 LGHNA, CDR2 YNFKEQ. CDR3 sequence reads: CASSQVIGGPLSEQYF. The CDR3 region has the DNA TGTGCCAGCAGCCAAGTCATCGGGGGACCTCTGTCCGAGCAGTACTTC.

The CDR3 sequence is CASSQGTRAGELFF. CDR3 in DNA: TGTGCCAGCAGCCAAGGGACGAGGGCCGGGGAGCTGTTTTTT. The chain carries TRBV3-1 (or the pseudogene TRBV3-2) and TRBJ2-2; maybe TRBD2 (5 bases). This CDR3 has 14 amino acids. Germline V gene lookup returns CDR1 LGHDT and CDR2 YNNKEL (reference sequence). V was cut by 1 base and J by 6 bases, with 9 bases left in between.

V is TRBV5-4 and J is TRBJ2-5; TRBD1 matches at 9 bases. The germline CDR1 and CDR2 sequences are SGHNT and YYREEE (reference sequence). The ends lost 4 bases at V and 4 bases at J; junction bases unmatched: 8. The CDR3 contains 15 residues. The CDR3 protein is CASSRRQGEGETQYF. The CDR3 DNA reads as TGTGCCAGCAGCCGCCGACAGGGGGAGGGAGAGACCCAGTACTTC.

The rearrangement joins TRBV7-2 to TRBJ1-4; D unclear. V lost 1 base and J lost 0, with 9 bases in between. The germline V gene encodes CDR1 SGHTA and CDR2 FQGNSA. CDR3 length: 16 amino acids. The CDR3 sequence: CASSLEVTATNEKLFF. The CDR3, as DNA: TGTGCCAGCAGCTTAGAAGTCACGGCAACTAATGAAAAACTGTTTTTT.